The source of this T cell receptor beta chain is a study of beta chain features in type 1 diabetes. Study outcomes and limitations: Shortening that was moderate but significant affected the TCRB CDR3s of Type 1 diabetes patients in all four CD4+ subsets.

This clone was recorded a few times. Its matching antigen is unknown. The investigators reverse transcribed all of the isolated RNA, so they sequenced expressed TCRB transcripts. Sequenced by immunoSEQ multiplex PCR; TCRdb stores in-frame clones only, minus some. The sample shows around 130,000 clones, about 10% of them seen only once. With 5 bases removed from V and 3 bases from J, the gap between germline ends came to 15 bases. The CDR3 loop spans 15 amino acids. Germline V gene sequence: CDR1 MNHNY, CDR2 SVGAGI (reference sequence). The chain carries TRBV6-6 and TRBJ2-3; TRBD2 is a possible D gene (6 bases). Material: central memory CD4+ T cells from blood. The source is a man under 40 with type 1 diabetes. The CDR3 protein is CASSALAIGTDTQYF. In nucleotides, the CDR3 is TGTGCCAGCAGTGCCCTAGCGATAGGGACAGATACGCAGTATTTT.